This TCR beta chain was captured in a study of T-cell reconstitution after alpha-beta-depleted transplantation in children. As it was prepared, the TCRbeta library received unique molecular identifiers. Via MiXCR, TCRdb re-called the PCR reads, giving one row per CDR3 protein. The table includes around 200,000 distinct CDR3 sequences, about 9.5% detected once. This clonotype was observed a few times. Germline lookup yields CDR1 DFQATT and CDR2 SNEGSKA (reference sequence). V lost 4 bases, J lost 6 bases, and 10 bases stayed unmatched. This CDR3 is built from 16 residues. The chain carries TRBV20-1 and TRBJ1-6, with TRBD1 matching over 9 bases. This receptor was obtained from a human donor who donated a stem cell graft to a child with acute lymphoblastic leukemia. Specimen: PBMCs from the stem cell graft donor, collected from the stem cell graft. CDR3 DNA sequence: TGCAGTGCTAACGCCGGGACAGGGCGCCTTAATTCACCCCTCCACTTT. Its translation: CSANAGTGRLNSPLHF.